The 3 T cell receptor beta chains below come from one sample, sequenced in a study of pediatric ulcerative colitis (dated by TCRdb to between 2018 and 2020). During colonoscopy, one to two pinch biopsies were obtained from the rectum for research purposes. The receptor library was made with the immunoSEQ multiplex PCR assay. TCRdb retrieved this table from immuneACCESS and kept in-frame rearrangements only. Not all clones are present; in checked studies, unresolved V genes account for under half, and no reason is known for the remainder. The sample yields 15,000 to 20,000 clones; 60% to 80% were counted once. The ten largest clones take up approximately 7.5% of the sample. Sequencing was done on a sample of gut tissue. Receptor source: a boy aged 5-17 years who was a control in a study of pediatric ulcerative colitis.

This clone was observed a few times. The gene calls are TRBV19 and TRBJ2-1; 12 bases fit TRBD2. J was trimmed by 8 bases and V by 6 bases; bases with no gene match: 11. Germline CDR1 LNHDA, CDR2 SQIVND (reference sequence). The CDR3 loop spans 16 amino acids. CDR3 sequence: CASRLSSGRARDEQFF. Here the CDR3 DNA reads TGTGCCAGTAGGCTGTCTAGCGGGAGGGCCAGGGATGAGCAGTTCTTC.

V and J are TRBV2 and TRBJ2-7; D is unresolved. Deletions cut 2 bases from V and 1 base from J, with 12 bases between. CDR3 length: 15 amino acids. Germline values: CDR1 SNHLY, CDR2 FYNNEI. The chain's CDR3 is CASSERSLLSYEQYF. The CDR3 bases are TGTGCCAGCAGTGAACGATCGTTGCTATCCTACGAGCAGTACTTC. The variable domain in full, with the rest retrieved from reference TRBV2 and TRBJ2-7, is EPEVTQTPSHQVTQMGQEVILRCVPISNHLYFYWYRQILGQKVEFLVSFYNNEISEKSEIFDDQFSVERPDGSNFTLKIRSTKLEDSAMYFCASSERSLLSYEQYFGPGTRLTVT.

This clone was seen only a few times. This rearrangement joins TRBV2 to TRBJ1-1; D is unresolved. Per germline, CDR1 SNHLY and CDR2 FYNNEI. The CDR3 is 12 residues long. V was shortened by 1 base and J by 11 bases, with 11 bases between the two germline ends. In nucleotides, the CDR3 is TGTGCCAGCAGTGAAGGGTGGGAGGACGCTTTCTTT. Translation: CASSEGWEDAFF.